What follows are 5 T cell receptor beta chains derived from one specimen sequenced in a study of blood T cell repertoires in COVID-19. The repertoire was sequenced with immunoSEQ multiplex PCR; TCRdb's copy has only in-frame clones and lacks some. The sample contains over 200,000 clones, around 89% of which appear only once. The sequencing sample was made of PBMCs or T cells enriched from blood (not recorded which). These receptors all come from a man in his forties or fifties who had recovered from COVID-19.

The CDR3 spells CASSLGSLSYGYTF. The DNA for the CDR3 is TGTGCCAGCAGCTTAGGGAGCCTTAGCTATGGCTACACCTTC. The chain carries TRBV7-9 and TRBJ1-2; no clear D. V lost 1 base to trimming and J lost 4 bases, with 10 bases between them. The germline V gene has CDR1 SEHNR and CDR2 FQNEAQ (reference sequence). The CDR3 covers 14 residues. Full variable domain (rest looked up from reference TRBV7-9 and TRBJ1-2): DTGVSQNPRHKITKRGQNVTFRCDPISEHNRLYWYRQTLGQGPEFLTYFQNEAQLEKSRLLSDRFSAERPKGSFSTLEIQRTEQGDSAMYLCASSLGSLSYGYTFGSGTRLTVV.

The chain carries TRBV11-3 and TRBJ2-1, with D perhaps matching TRBD2 (6 bases). This CDR3 region has 17 residues. Germline loops: CDR1 SGHNT, CDR2 YENEEA. The V and J ends lost 1 base and 7 bases respectively, with 20 bases between them. CDR3 nucleotides: TGTGCCAGCAGCTTAGTGGGCGGGGTGGCTCGCGAGAATGAGCAGTTCTTC. Residues: CASSLVGGVARENEQFF.

The chain links TRBV11-2 to TRBJ2-5, with D possibly being TRBD1 (6 bases). The CDR3 is 13 amino acids. Germline CDR1 SGHAT, CDR2 FQNNGV. Deletions cut 3 bases from V and 5 bases from J, with 10 bases between. The CDR3 reads CASSFTGMETQYF. The CDR3 DNA reads TGTGCCAGCAGCTTTACAGGGATGGAGACCCAGTACTTC.

V and J are TRBV21-1 and TRBJ2-3; the listed D gene, TRBD2, was not tested against the DNA. TRBV21-1 is a recognized pseudogene. The length of the CDR3 is 11 residues. CDR3 residues: CASSTFRTQYF. The DNA for the CDR3 is TGTGCCAGCAGCACCTTTCGTACGCAGTATTTT.

Comment on this clone: This sample includes further DNA sequences coding for the same CDR3. The chain uses TRBV5-1 and TRBJ2-3; 7 nucleotides line up with TRBD1. The germline CDR1 and CDR2 sequences are SGHRS and YFSETQ. The CDR3 has 15 amino acids. The ends lost 0 bases at V and 1 base at J; junction bases unmatched: 2. The CDR3 nucleotides read TGCGCCAGCAGCTTGGGAGGACAGGGCACAGATACGCAGTATTTT. It translates to CASSLGGQGTDTQYF.